Reported below is one TCR beta chain. Its antigen is not identified. The data stem from a study of cytomegalovirus exposure and HLA in healthy donors. General study points: In an earlier analysis, about 87% or about 30%: the productive usage of most TCR beta V segments. Most TCR sequences were rare, but some public TCRs occurred in many donors. Certain indistinguishable V segments, among them TRBV6-2 and TRBV6-3, were excluded. Several of the most significant clusters appeared linked to common viral pathogens, based on a later analysis.

Germline lookup yields CDR1 SGHTA and CDR2 FQGNSA. V dropped 4 bases and J dropped 5; count of bases not matched to a gene: 19. This CDR3 region has 19 residues. Primers: 60 Vbeta forward and 13 Jbeta reverse. The protocol was immunoSEQ multiplex PCR, while the TCRdb copy is restricted to in-frame clones and leaves out a portion. The sample lists 100,000 to 150,000 clones, about 74% occurring once. The chain combines TRBV7-2 with TRBJ2-2; 7 bases are a match to TRBD2. This TCR was sampled from a man aged 25-45 years in good health and CMV-seronegative. Sample: PBMCs. The DNA of the CDR3 is TGTGCCAGCAGCTCCAGATGGATTTGGCAGGGAGCGGGAACCGGGGAGCTGTTTTTT. It translates to CASSSRWIWQGAGTGELFF.